This TCR beta chain is from a study of neurological immune-mediated disorders (dated by TCRdb to between 2019 and 2020). With regard to the full study: Of the roughly 34 multiple sclerosis patients, approximately 31 had relapsing-remitting MS and 3 had secondary progressive MS. Peripheral blood TCR-beta repertoires from HTLV-I-associated myelopathy (HAM/TSP) patients, multiple sclerosis patients and healthy controls were compared by UMI-based sequencing. Longitudinal samples, technical triplicates and paired sorted CD4+ and CD8+ T-cell subsets, alongside PBMC samples, were included among the approximately 98 TCR-beta libraries. The cohort comprised 68 subjects: roughly 15 HAM/TSP patients, 35 or so multiple sclerosis patients and approximately 20 healthy controls.

Study-wide conclusions, independent of this receptor: The MS cluster was not associated with any clinical or MRI features, and the authors stated that larger cohorts are needed. TCR clonal expansion was highest in HAM/TSP patients and lowest in MS patients, with MS patients falling below even healthy controls. Repertoires from 18 of 34 MS patients were grouped by phylogenetic analysis into a cluster of related CDR3 sequences, suggesting a possible repertoire-level signature. No identical CDR3 amino acid sequences were found to be shared among expanded clones across subjects, suggesting that TCR-beta repertoires were private in all groups.

This clonotype has a count of ten or more. No antigen is known for it. Base qualities are missing; no much larger clone stands one base away. cDNA was synthesized by template-switch 5'RACE using a primer carrying a 10-nucleotide random unique molecular identifier by which each TCR transcript was tagged. Every sequencing run yielded over 170 million TCR-beta sequences covering 15-18 subjects. The RNeasy kit was used for extraction of total RNA. The KAPA Real-time Library Amplification kit was used to amplify TCR-beta VDJ regions with primers for the TCR constant region and the 5'RACE anchor. A first PCR added sample indexes and Illumina adaptors, and a second PCR then raised library yield. After Ampure bead purification, the roughly 650 bp TCR product was size-selected on a 2% E-gel SizeSelection system. Before pooling, libraries had their quality checked on a Bioanalyzer, their concentration measured with Qubit, and their quantity determined with the Kapa Library Quantification kit. An Illumina HiSeq 2500 was used to sequence the libraries paired-end at 2 x 150 bp. To increase sequence diversity, roughly 24-30% phiX was spiked into each library pool. Per the original workflow: The UMI-based MiGEC pipeline processed quality-filtered reads and removed over 80% of raw TCR sequences during error correction. VDJ genes were aligned to IMGT germline references, and clonotypes were defined by unique CDR3 amino acid sequence plus V-J genes. VDJtools evaluated clonal expansion, Shannon diversity and CDR3 relatedness (CalcPairwiseDistances, ClusterSamples); CLCbio workbench built phylogenetic trees. Using coefficient-of-variation modelling across technical triplicates, the study counted a clone as expanded if it had at least 8 unique UMIs. TCRdb ran its own pipeline on the public reads, namely fastp trimming at Q25 and MiXCR clone calling, and kept in-frame beta chains. Each record represents a unique CDR3 protein, reported with the most common genes and DNA among its rows. The V and J calls were not made by the authors but by TCRdb's processing. Within this sample are around 70,000 distinct CDR3 sequences, with 2.5% to 3.5% of them counted one time only. The ten top clones hold roughly 5.2% of the sample.

For the unsorted PBMC libraries, 2 million PBMCs were stored in RNAlater at -80 degrees C until RNA extraction and were used to generate the libraries. The multiple sclerosis patients were enrolled in a US clinical protocol that evaluated disease progression with magnetic resonance imaging. Peripheral blood was subjected to Ficoll-Hypaque density gradient centrifugation to isolate PBMCs, which were then cryopreserved in liquid nitrogen. CDR1 DFQATT and CDR2 SNEGSKA are derived from the germline V gene (reference sequence). Reading from cysteine to phenylalanine, the CDR3 counts 14 amino acids. The retained sequence is limited to the CDR3, 42 bases, with the frame set at the first base. V is reduced by 8 bases and J by 1 base, leaving a spacing of 18 bases between them.

Sequencing was done on a sample of PBMCs. The rearrangement combines TRBV20-1 with TRBJ2-7; the D gene is tentatively TRBD1 or TRBD2, each matching 5 bases. The clonotype originates from a woman aged 50 to 60 with multiple sclerosis. The CDR3 region reads CSTRMVGPSYEQYF. The nucleotide sequence reads TGCAGTACCCGGATGGTGGGACCTTCCTACGAGCAGTACTTC.